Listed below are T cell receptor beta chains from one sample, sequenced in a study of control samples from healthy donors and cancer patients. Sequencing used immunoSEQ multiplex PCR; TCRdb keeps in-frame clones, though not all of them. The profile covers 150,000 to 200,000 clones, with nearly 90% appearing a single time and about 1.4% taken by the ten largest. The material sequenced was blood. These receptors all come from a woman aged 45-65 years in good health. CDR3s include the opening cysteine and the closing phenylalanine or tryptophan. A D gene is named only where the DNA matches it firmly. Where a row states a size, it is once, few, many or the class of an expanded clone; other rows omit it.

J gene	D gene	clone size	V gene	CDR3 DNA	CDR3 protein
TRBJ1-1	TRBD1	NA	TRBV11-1	TGTGCCAGCAGCTTCGGGACAGGGAGGACGAACACTGAAGCTTTCTTT	CASSFGTGRTNTEAFF
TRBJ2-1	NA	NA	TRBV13	TGTGCCAGCAGCTTGGGACTCAGAGTCCAGTTCTTC	CASSLGLRVQFF
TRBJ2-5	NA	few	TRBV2	TGTGCCAGCAGTCCAGGGGGGGTAGGAGAGACCCAGTACTTC	CASSPGGVGETQYF
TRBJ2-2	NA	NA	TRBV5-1	TGCGCCAGCAGCTCGGGACAGAACACCGGGGAGCTGTTTTTT	CASSSGQNTGELFF
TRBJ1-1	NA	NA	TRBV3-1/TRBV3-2	TGTGCCAGCAGCCAATCTCGCACTGAAGCTTTCTTT	CASSQSRTEAFF
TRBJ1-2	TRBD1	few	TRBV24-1	TGTGCCACCAGGGGGACAGGTGACTATGGCTACACCTTC	CATRGTGDYGYTF
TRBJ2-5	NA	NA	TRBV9	TGTGCCAGCAGCGTAGACGCGGGGTCGAGGGAGACCCAGTACTTC	CASSVDAGSRETQYF
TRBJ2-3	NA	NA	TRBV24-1	TGTGCCACCAAGACTAGTGGTTTAAGCACAGATACGCAGTATTTT	CATKTSGLSTDTQYF
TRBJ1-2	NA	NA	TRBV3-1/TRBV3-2	TGTGCCAGCAGCCCCCGTACAGACCCTAACTATGGCTACACCTTC	CASSPRTDPNYGYTF
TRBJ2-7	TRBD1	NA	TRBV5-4	TGTGCCAGCAGCTCCAGGGGGCTGGAAGAGCAGTACTTC	CASSSRGLEEQYF
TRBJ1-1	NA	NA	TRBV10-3	TGTGCCATCACGGGTTCCGGGGACACTGAAGCTTTCTTT	CAITGSGDTEAFF
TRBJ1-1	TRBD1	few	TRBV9	TGTGCCAGCAGGAAGGGACAGGAAAACACTGAAGCTTTCTTT	CASRKGQENTEAFF
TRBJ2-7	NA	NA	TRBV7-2	TGTGCCAGCAGCTTAGGTCGCCACTCCTACGAGCAGTACTTC	CASSLGRHSYEQYF